Following are 9 T cell receptor beta chains from one sample sequenced in a study of CD8+ T cells in alopecia areata. Extraction and reverse transcription of RNA yielded cDNA as the sequencing template. Assay: immunoSEQ multiplex PCR; the TCRdb copy retains only in-frame clones and omits some. In the table there are 130,000 to 150,000 clones, roughly 44% of which are singletons. Material: CD4+ T cells sorted from blood. The receptor set was obtained from a human donor with alopecia areata.

This sequence joins TRBV4-1 and TRBJ2-1; TRBD2 is a possible D gene (7 bases). This CDR3 comprises 14 residues. The germline V and J ends were trimmed by 4 bases and 4 bases, with 11 bases remaining between them. The germline V gene has CDR1 MGHRA and CDR2 YSYEKL. This CDR3 reads CASSRTRGYNEQFF. DNA for the CDR3: TGCGCCAGCAGCCGGACTAGGGGGTACAATGAGCAGTTCTTC.

There are a few counts of this clone. V is TRBV7-9 and J is TRBJ1-2, with unresolved D. Trimming took off 1 base at V and 4 bases at J, with 7 bases between the two ends. CDR3 length equals 13 residues. Germline assignment: CDR1 SEHNR and CDR2 FQNEAQ (reference sequence). CDR3 nucleotide sequence: TGTGCCAGCAGCTTAGACGCAGGCTATGGCTACACCTTC. Encoded protein: CASSLDAGYGYTF.

V is TRBV27 and J is TRBJ2-1, with 10 bases that match TRBD2. Looked up from germline, CDR1 is MNHEY and CDR2 is SMNVEV (reference sequence). V was pared by 5 bases and J by 10 bases, with 11 bases of the junction left unmatched. CDR3 length: 15 amino acids. As DNA, the CDR3 is TGTGCCAGCAGTCCCGGCCTAGCGGGAGTAGGGGAGCAGTTCTTC. Translating it yields CASSPGLAGVGEQFF.

This chain connects TRBV7-9 to TRBJ2-7; TRBD2 matches at 8 bases. This CDR3 has 15 amino acids. Germline V CDR1 and CDR2: SEHNR, FQNEAQ (reference sequence). The trim removed 5 bases at V and 5 bases at J, leaving 11 bases unmatched. In nucleotides, the CDR3 is TGTGCCAGCAGCCCCCGACTAGCGACGTACCACGAGCAGTACTTC. Translated, it gives CASSPRLATYHEQYF.

This clone came up a few times. This chain uses TRBV5-1 with TRBJ1-5, with 7 bases that match TRBD1. The germline CDR1 and CDR2 sequences are SGHRS and YFSETQ. The junction had 4 bases not matched to a gene; V was cut back by 2 bases and J by 5 bases. This CDR3 contains 14 residues. CDR3 in DNA: TGCGCCAGCAGCTTCCGGCAGGGGGATCAGCCCCAGCATTTT. Protein: CASSFRQGDQPQHF.

V usage is TRBV10-3 and J usage is TRBJ2-3; 12 nucleotides align to TRBD2. Trimming took 10 bases from V and 2 from J; bases not matched to a gene: 4. The CDR3 loop spans 14 amino acids. The germline gives CDR1 ENHRY, CDR2 SYGVKD. CDR3 residues: CATGLAGITDTQYF. CDR3 in DNA: TGTGCCACCGGACTAGCGGGAATCACAGATACGCAGTATTTT.

This clone appeared a single time. The chain employs TRBV15 and TRBJ2-7; 11 bases match TRBD2. The CDR3 is made up of 14 amino acids. Germline loops: CDR1 LNHNV, CDR2 YYDKDF (reference sequence). Trimming cost V 5 bases and J 5 bases; bases outside gene matches: 5. The chain's CDR3 is CATSRTSGFNEQYF. DNA of the CDR3: TGTGCCACCAGCCGGACTAGCGGGTTCAACGAGCAGTACTTC.

The rearrangement uses TRBV4-1 and TRBJ1-4; TRBD1 aligns across 8 bases. Germline CDR1 and CDR2: MGHRA and YSYEKL. The V segment lost 0 bases and the J segment 15 bases; nucleotides outside the gene matches: 9. The CDR3 runs 14 residues. CDR3 region: CASSQDTGGYKMFF. Here the CDR3 DNA reads TGCGCCAGCAGCCAAGACACAGGGGGATATAAAATGTTTTTT.

This clone occurred many times. The V call is TRBV6-5, the J call TRBJ1-5; D remains ambiguous. This CDR3 contains 14 residues. The germline gives CDR1 MNHEY, CDR2 SVGAGI. V was cut by 6 bases and J by 5 bases, with 14 bases left in between. CDR3 sequence (DNA): TGTGCCAGCAGCCCGATCGGGAGGGATCAGCCCCAGCATTTT. Encoded protein: CASSPIGRDQPQHF.